The 21 T cell receptor beta chains below were found in one sample sequenced in a study of OX40 agonist ivuxolimab in advanced cancers. The assay was immunoSEQ multiplex PCR, and TCRdb's table has in-frame clones only and misses some. Among fewer than 90,000 clones listed, over 85% were seen once. The sample was CD4+ or CD8+ T cells sorted from blood, taken in a trial of the OX40 agonist ivuxolimab. These receptors were collected from an adult with an advanced solid tumor such as melanoma, head and neck, liver or kidney cancer.

J is TRBJ1-1 and V is TRBV27; D is unresolved. Per the germline V gene, CDR1 is MNHEY and CDR2 is SMNVEV (reference sequence). Trimming removed 3 bases at V and 7 bases at J, with 15 bases between. CDR3 length: 14 amino acids. The CDR3 nucleotides read TGTGCCAGCAGTTTTCTATCCGGGAGCGGTGAAGCTTTCTTT. Translated: CASSFLSGSGEAFF.

The chain joins TRBV5-6 to TRBJ2-5; D is possibly TRBD1 or TRBD2 (5 bases each). Germline V gives CDR1 SGHDT, CDR2 YYEEEE. This CDR3 is built from 15 residues. The germline V and J ends were trimmed by 0 bases and 2 bases, with 11 bases remaining between them. The CDR3: CASSLALEGQETQYF. The CDR3 DNA is TGTGCCAGCAGCTTGGCCCTCGAGGGGCAAGAGACCCAGTACTTC.

The chain joins TRBV29-1 to TRBJ1-2; weak D call: TRBD1 (5 bases). Per germline, CDR1 SQVTM and CDR2 ANQGSEA. The CDR3 contains 14 residues. The V end was cut by 3 bases, the J end by 2 bases, with 13 bases between. CDR3 sequence reads: CSVDKGAVNYGYTF. The CDR3 nucleotides read TGCAGCGTTGATAAAGGGGCGGTGAACTATGGCTACACCTTC.

V gene TRBV27 combines with J gene TRBJ2-5; 7 nucleotides line up with TRBD2. The V segment lost 6 bases and the J segment 1 base; nucleotides outside the gene matches: 5. This CDR3 contains 14 residues. The germline V gene encodes CDR1 MNHEY and CDR2 SMNVEV (reference sequence). The CDR3 is CASSPGGPQETQYF. The CDR3 DNA reads as TGTGCCAGCAGCCCGGGGGGACCCCAAGAGACCCAGTACTTC.

This clone came up a few times. The CDR3 DNA follows: TGTGCCAGTATGAGGGACAGTTTAAATGAAAAACTGTTTTTT. Translating gives CASMRDSLNEKLFF. This chain joins TRBV28 and TRBJ1-4; TRBD1 aligns across 7 bases. The CDR3 sequence is 14 residues long. The V segment lost 9 bases and the J segment 5 bases; nucleotides outside the gene matches: 9. The V gene's germline CDR1 is MDHEN and CDR2 SYDVKM. Combining the CDR3 with reference TRBV28 and TRBJ1-4 gives the whole variable domain DVKVTQSSRYLVKRTGEKVFLECVQDMDHENMFWYRQDPGLGLRLIYFSYDVKMKEKGDIPEGYSVSREKKERFSLILESASTNQTSMYLCASMRDSLNEKLFFGSGTQLSVL.

The chain links TRBV5-6 to TRBJ2-1, with TRBD1 matching 8 bases. Germline CDR1 SGHDT, CDR2 YYEEEE. The CDR3 is 12 residues long. V lost 5 bases, J lost 11 bases, and 6 bases stayed unmatched. As DNA, the CDR3 is TGTGCCAGCAGTCAGGACAGGGAAAAGCAGTTCTTC. Amino acids: CASSQDREKQFF.

The chain uses TRBV6-1 and TRBJ1-5; 7 bases agree with TRBD1. The CDR3 extends over 19 amino acids. Per the germline V gene, CDR1 is MNHNS and CDR2 is SASEGT. V shed 1 base, J shed 0 bases, and the junction held 12 bases outside the gene matches. This CDR3 is CASSEVWQGVVTSNQPQHF. The CDR3 bases are TGTGCCAGCAGTGAAGTATGGCAGGGGGTCGTCACTAGCAATCAGCCCCAGCATTTT.

The chain uses TRBV2 and TRBJ2-5, with D perhaps TRBD2 (5 bases). This CDR3 comprises 12 residues. Germline V gene lookup returns CDR1 SNHLY and CDR2 FYNNEI. Trimming stripped 7 bases from V and 3 bases from J, with 9 bases between. The CDR3 DNA reads TGTGCCAGCACGACGGAGGAAGAGACCCAGTACTTC. Amino acids: CASTTEEETQYF.

The rearrangement uses TRBV29-1 and TRBJ2-7; 8 bases fit TRBD1. Losses at the gene ends were 4 bases for V and 9 bases for J; bases not matched to a gene: 11. The germline V gene has CDR1 SQVTM and CDR2 ANQGSEA. The length of the CDR3 is 13 residues. The CDR3 reads CSVAGTGDMGQYF. As DNA, the CDR3 is TGCAGCGTTGCGGGGACAGGAGACATGGGGCAGTACTTC.

V is TRBV2 and J is TRBJ2-2, with D hard to call. Germline loops: CDR1 SNHLY, CDR2 FYNNEI. The CDR3 totals 15 residues. The V and J ends lost 7 bases and 6 bases respectively, with 18 bases between them. The CDR3 nucleotides read TGTGCCAGCATCAAATTCCCATCTAAATCCGGGGAGCTGTTTTTT. Translating it yields CASIKFPSKSGELFF.

The V gene is TRBV4-2, the J gene TRBJ2-5; TRBD2 aligns across 7 bases. J gave up 4 bases and V 4 bases, and 6 bases lay outside the gene matches. From germline, CDR1 is LGHNA and CDR2 YNFKEQ. The length of the CDR3 is 14 residues. The CDR3 region is CASSLGRPPETQYF. As DNA, the CDR3 is TGTGCCAGCAGCCTCGGGAGGCCCCCAGAGACCCAGTACTTC.

The chain has TRBV19 and TRBJ2-5, with D possibly TRBD1 on 6 matching bases. Germline-derived CDR1 and CDR2 are LNHDA and SQIVND (reference sequence). V shed 7 bases and J shed 5 bases, with 20 bases lying between them. The CDR3 has 15 amino acids. The CDR3 bases are TGTGCCAGTACCGTTAGGCTCAACCAGGGGGAGACCCAGTACTTC. It is translated as CASTVRLNQGETQYF. The variable domain in full, completed from reference TRBV19 and TRBJ2-5, reads DGGITQSPKYLFRKEGQNVTLSCEQNLNHDAMYWYRQDPGQGLRLIYYSQIVNDFQKGDIAEGYSVSREKKESFPLTVTSAQKNPTAFYLCASTVRLNQGETQYFGPGTRLLVL.

This clone was seen a single time. J is TRBJ2-1 and V is TRBV9; D not resolved. The length of the CDR3 is 14 residues. Trimming took off 2 bases at V and 1 base at J, with 7 bases between the two ends. CDR1 SGDLS and CDR2 YYNGEE come from the germline V gene. CDR3 in DNA: TGTGCCAGCAGCGTCCCCCATTCCTACAATGAGCAGTTCTTC. This encodes CASSVPHSYNEQFF.

The rearrangement uses TRBV10-3 and TRBJ2-7, with D tentatively TRBD1 (5 bases). Germline V gene data show CDR1 as ENHRY and CDR2 as SYGVKD. This CDR3 is 13 amino acids long. The germline V and J ends were trimmed by 3 bases and 2 bases, with 8 bases remaining between them. The CDR3 is CAISEGVPYEQYF. CDR3 bases: TGTGCCATCAGTGAAGGGGTCCCCTACGAGCAGTACTTC.

The chain joins TRBV7-6 to TRBJ2-7; 11 nucleotides align to TRBD1. Germline CDR1 reads SGHVS; CDR2 reads FNYEAQ. The CDR3 runs to 16 residues. V shed 5 bases, J shed 5 bases, and the junction held 11 bases outside the gene matches. CDR3: CASSLGQGETINEQYF. CDR3 nucleotides: TGTGCCAGCAGCCTGGGACAGGGGGAAACTATCAACGAGCAGTACTTC.

This clone is a singleton in its sample. The sample has other DNA sequences that encode this CDR3 too. This rearrangement joins TRBV19 to TRBJ2-7; TRBD1 agrees at 8 bases. The CDR3 has 14 amino acids. Trimming at V came to 4 bases and at J to 1 base, leaving 3 bases not matched to a gene. Germline values: CDR1 LNHDA, CDR2 SQIVND (reference sequence). CDR3 DNA: TGTGCCAGTAGTACAGGACAGGGTTCCTACGAGCAGTACTTC. Residues: CASSTGQGSYEQYF. The variable domain in full, completed from reference TRBV19 and TRBJ2-7, reads DGGITQSPKYLFRKEGQNVTLSCEQNLNHDAMYWYRQDPGQGLRLIYYSQIVNDFQKGDIAEGYSVSREKKESFPLTVTSAQKNPTAFYLCASSTGQGSYEQYFGPGTRLTVT.

The chain employs TRBV4-1 and TRBJ2-7, with D possibly being TRBD2 (6 bases). CDR1 and CDR2 from the germline V gene are MGHRA and YSYEKL. This CDR3 has 15 residues. V lost 1 base, J lost 2 bases, and 12 bases lay in between. This chain's CDR3 is CASSQAWTKAYEQYF. The CDR3 nucleotides are TGCGCCAGCAGCCAAGCGTGGACTAAAGCCTACGAGCAGTACTTC.

In regard to this clone: Compared with germline, one end of the junction differs, possibly owing to a read error. The J gene is TRBJ1-4, the V gene TRBV10-2, with a weak D call TRBD1 (5 bases). Germline V gives CDR1 WSHSY, CDR2 SAAADI. The CDR3 extends over 13 amino acids. The chain's CDR3 is CASSDGDGGRLFF. In nucleotides, the CDR3 is TGCGCCAGCAGTGATGGGGATGGGGGACGCTTATTCTTT.

This chain uses TRBV28 with TRBJ2-3; 9 bases align to TRBD1. Per the germline V gene, CDR1 is MDHEN and CDR2 is SYDVKM. This CDR3 contains 20 residues. V was pared by 1 base and J by 2 bases, with 16 bases of the junction left unmatched. The CDR3 spells CASSLFKPGQGFPITDTQYF. CDR3 bases: TGTGCCAGCAGTTTATTTAAGCCGGGACAGGGTTTTCCAATCACAGATACGCAGTATTTT.

This clone was counted once. The V and J genes are TRBV2 and TRBJ1-4, with 8 bases fitting TRBD1. The V gene end was trimmed by 1 base and the J gene end by 11 bases; junction bases not matched to a gene: 3. Germline V gene lookup returns CDR1 SNHLY and CDR2 FYNNEI. This CDR3 comprises 13 residues. The chain's CDR3 is CASSEVDRAKLFF. CDR3 in DNA: TGTGCCAGCAGTGAAGTGGACAGGGCTAAACTGTTTTTT. Using reference TRBV2 and TRBJ1-4 for the parts outside the CDR3, the full variable domain is EPEVTQTPSHQVTQMGQEVILRCVPISNHLYFYWYRQILGQKVEFLVSFYNNEISEKSEIFDDQFSVERPDGSNFTLKIRSTKLEDSAMYFCASSEVDRAKLFFGSGTQLSVL.

This chain links TRBV15 with TRBJ1-2, with D possibly matching TRBD1 (6 bases). The germline V gene has CDR1 LNHNV and CDR2 YYDKDF (reference sequence). The CDR3 sequence is 14 residues long. The V end was cut by 1 base, the J end by 6 bases, with 12 bases between. The CDR3 spells CATSRVDGGDGYTF. The CDR3 DNA is TGTGCCACCAGCAGAGTCGACGGGGGCGATGGCTACACCTTC.